A selection of T cell receptor beta chains follows, all from one sample in a study of PD-1 blockade in classical Hodgkin lymphoma. TCRdb's copy holds only in-frame clones and misses some; the assay was immunoSEQ multiplex PCR. There are approximately 3,200 clones in the sample; around 70% occur only once, and about a fifth lies in the top ten. The sample consisted of CD8+ T cells from blood. These receptors came from a human donor with classical Hodgkin lymphoma. CDR3s include the opening cysteine and the closing phenylalanine or tryptophan. A D gene is named only where the DNA matches it firmly. Size is stated for part of the rows, as once, few or many counts, or as a class when the clone is expanded.

size: NA
length: 15
J: TRBJ1-1
V: TRBV23-1
D: TRBD1
DNA: TGCGCCAGCAGTCATCCGGGACAGAGGGACACTGAAGCTTTCTTT
CDR3: CASSHPGQRDTEAFF

size: NA
length: 14
J: TRBJ2-1
V: TRBV6-9
D: TRBD1
DNA: TGTGCCAGCTGTACGGGACAGGATAATGGTGAGCAGTTCTTC
CDR3: CASCTGQDNGEQFF

size: once
length: 13
J: TRBJ1-1
V: TRBV27
D: TRBD1
DNA: TGTGCCAGCAGAGGGACAGGAAACACTGAAGCTTTCTTT
CDR3: CASRGTGNTEAFF

size: NA
length: 17
J: TRBJ2-1
V: TRBV29-1
D: TRBD2
DNA: TGCAGCGTTCCTAGTCATAGCGGGAGTAAGTCCTACAATGAGCAGTTCTTC
CDR3: CSVPSHSGSKSYNEQFF

size: NA
length: 11
J: TRBJ2-2
V: TRBV6-5
D: NA
DNA: TGTGCCAGCAGTTACGGCAGGTGGCTGTTTTTT
CDR3: CASSYGRWLFF

size: NA
length: 16
J: TRBJ2-6
V: TRBV6-4
D: TRBD1
DNA: TGTGCCAGCAGTGGCGCGACAGGGTCTGGGGCCAACGTCCTGACTTTC
CDR3: CASSGATGSGANVLTF

size: NA
length: 15
J: TRBJ2-7
V: TRBV11-2
D: TRBD2
DNA: TGTGCCAGCAGAGCGGGACTAGCGGGAGTCTACGAGCAGTACTTC
CDR3: CASRAGLAGVYEQYF

size: few
length: 15
J: TRBJ2-7
V: TRBV6-6
D: NA
DNA: TGTGCCAGCAGTTACTCGCGCGACGGCTCCTACGAGCAGTACTTC
CDR3: CASSYSRDGSYEQYF

size: few
length: 17
J: TRBJ2-3
V: TRBV13
D: TRBD2
DNA: TGTGCCAGCAGCTTAGGGATAGCGGGAGGTTACACAGATACGCAGTATTTT
CDR3: CASSLGIAGGYTDTQYF

size: NA
length: 15
J: TRBJ2-1
V: TRBV6-1
D: TRBD2
DNA: TGTGCCAGCAGTGAACTAGCGGGAGGGTACAATGAGCAGTTCTTC
CDR3: CASSELAGGYNEQFF

size: NA
length: 18
J: TRBJ2-5
V: TRBV11-2
D: NA
DNA: TGTGCCAGCAGCTTAGAGGTTGGTAGGAGGGCAGTCCAAGAGACCCAGTACTTC
CDR3: CASSLEVGRRAVQETQYF

size: NA
length: 12
J: TRBJ1-2
V: TRBV2
D: TRBD1
DNA: TGTGCCAGTCTGGGGACAGCTGGGGGCTACACCTTC
CDR3: CASLGTAGGYTF

size: few
length: 16
J: TRBJ2-1
V: TRBV15
D: NA
DNA: TGTGCCACCAGCAGAGATTTTGCGGGGTGGGAGAATGAGCAGTTCTTC
CDR3: CATSRDFAGWENEQFF

size: NA
length: 15
J: TRBJ1-6
V: TRBV10-1
D: TRBD1
DNA: TGCGCCAGAAGGAAGGACAGGGCCGTGGTTTCACCCCTCCACTTT
CDR3: CARRKDRAVVSPLHF

size: NA
length: 19
J: TRBJ2-1
V: TRBV28
D: NA
DNA: TGTGCCAGCATCGGCTGGCTAGCAGAGGGTACTATAGAGTACAATGAGCAGTTCTTC
CDR3: CASIGWLAEGTIEYNEQFF

size: NA
length: 16
J: TRBJ2-1
V: TRBV4-1
D: NA
DNA: TGCGCCAGCGGCCAAGAGTCCGGGAGCGGTTTCAATGAGCAGTTCTTC
CDR3: CASGQESGSGFNEQFF

size: NA
length: 13
J: TRBJ1-1
V: TRBV6-5
D: NA
DNA: TGTGCCAGCAGTTACGCCGACCCCACTGAAGCTTTCTTT
CDR3: CASSYADPTEAFF

size: NA
length: 17
J: TRBJ2-1
V: TRBV28
D: NA
DNA: TGTGCCAGCAGTCCCAAAACCTACCTCGTCCCATACAATGAGCAGTTCTTC
CDR3: CASSPKTYLVPYNEQFF

size: medium-sized
length: 15
J: TRBJ2-7
V: TRBV7-9
D: TRBD2
DNA: TGTGCCAGCAGCTTAGCCCGGGGACTAGCCCACGAGCAGTACTTC
CDR3: CASSLARGLAHEQYF

size: NA
length: 17
J: TRBJ1-2
V: TRBV4-1
D: NA
DNA: TGCGCCAGCAGCCAAGATCTACCATCAAGGGGATTTTATGGCTACACCTTC
CDR3: CASSQDLPSRGFYGYTF

size: NA
length: 14
J: TRBJ2-7
V: TRBV5-6
D: NA
DNA: TGTGCCAGCAGCTTTCGTTCGAGGTCCTACGAGCAGTACTTC
CDR3: CASSFRSRSYEQYF

size: few
length: 15
J: TRBJ1-2
V: TRBV28
D: NA
DNA: TGTGCCAGCAGTTCATCATCCTCCGGATACTATGGCTACACCTTC
CDR3: CASSSSSSGYYGYTF

size: few
length: 12
J: TRBJ2-1
V: TRBV6-4
D: NA
DNA: TGTGCCAGCAGTGAGGGGGAGAATGAGCAGTTCTTC
CDR3: CASSEGENEQFF

size: NA
length: 14
J: TRBJ2-1
V: TRBV10-3
D: NA
DNA: TGTGCCATCAGTGAGTCCGGCTCCTACAATGAGCAGTTCTTC
CDR3: CAISESGSYNEQFF

size: once
length: 16
J: TRBJ2-3
V: TRBV28
D: TRBD1
DNA: TGTGCCAGCAGTTTACTTACAGGGGCCCTCACAGATACGCAGTATTTT
CDR3: CASSLLTGALTDTQYF

size: few
length: 11
J: TRBJ2-7
V: TRBV11-2
D: NA
DNA: TGTGCCAGCAGCCCTAACGGCGAGCAGTACTTC
CDR3: CASSPNGEQYF

size: once
length: 18
J: TRBJ2-2
V: TRBV4-2
D: NA
DNA: TGTGCCAGCAGTCCACCGTTGTGGCAGGGAGGCAACACCGGGGAGCTGTTTTTT
CDR3: CASSPPLWQGGNTGELFF

size: NA
length: 13
J: TRBJ1-4
V: TRBV11-3
D: NA
DNA: TGTGCCAGCAGTCCAGGCCTTAATGAAAAACTGTTTTTT
CDR3: CASSPGLNEKLFF

size: NA
length: 16
J: TRBJ2-3
V: TRBV28
D: NA
DNA: TGTGCCAGCAGTTTTGTACTCACACCCTCCGCAGATACGCAGTATTTT
CDR3: CASSFVLTPSADTQYF

size: NA
length: 14
J: TRBJ2-1
V: TRBV5-6
D: NA
DNA: TGTGCCAGCAGCTTGTTGGAGTGGATTGATGAGCAGTTCTTC
CDR3: CASSLLEWIDEQFF

size: once
length: 14
J: TRBJ2-7
V: TRBV29-1
D: NA
DNA: TGCAGCGTTGATCCCGGGACACGAACCTACGAGCAGTACTTC
CDR3: CSVDPGTRTYEQYF

size: few
length: 15
J: TRBJ1-1
V: TRBV9
D: NA
DNA: TGTGCCAGCAGCCCGGAGGTGTCGAACGTCGGGGGAGCTTTCTTT
CDR3: CASSPEVSNVGGAFF

size: NA
length: 12
J: TRBJ2-7
V: TRBV27
D: NA
DNA: TGTGCCAGCTCGAATTCGTCCTACGAGCAGTACTTC
CDR3: CASSNSSYEQYF

size: NA
length: 18
J: TRBJ1-4
V: TRBV25-1
D: TRBD1
DNA: TGTGCCAGCAGTGAAGGTCCGGGACAGGAGAATAAAAATGAAAAACTGTTTTTT
CDR3: CASSEGPGQENKNEKLFF

size: once
length: 13
J: TRBJ2-3
V: TRBV6-4
D: TRBD1
DNA: TGTGCCAGCAGTGACTCGGACAGGGATACGCAGTATTTT
CDR3: CASSDSDRDTQYF

size: large
length: 16
J: TRBJ1-1
V: TRBV7-9
D: TRBD1
DNA: TGTGCCAGCAGCCTTGACGGACAGGGCGTCTTCGCTGAAGCTTTCTTT
CDR3: CASSLDGQGVFAEAFF

size: NA
length: 17
J: TRBJ1-5
V: TRBV7-8
D: TRBD1
DNA: TGTGCCAGCAGCTCCCTCCGACAGGGGAAGAGGGATCAGCCCCAGCATTTT
CDR3: CASSSLRQGKRDQPQHF

size: NA
length: 15
J: TRBJ1-5
V: TRBV27
D: NA
DNA: TGTGCCAGCAGACCTCGTGATGAGGGCAATCAGCCCCAGCATTTT
CDR3: CASRPRDEGNQPQHF

size: NA
length: 16
J: TRBJ2-3
V: TRBV7-9
D: TRBD2
DNA: TGTGCCAGCAGCCTCAACCATAGCGGGAAGGAAGATACGCAGTATTTT
CDR3: CASSLNHSGKEDTQYF

size: NA
length: 13
J: TRBJ2-5
V: TRBV7-2
D: NA
DNA: TGTGCCAGCACCAGGGGAGGCAAAGAGACCCAGTACTTC
CDR3: CASTRGGKETQYF

size: NA
length: 13
J: TRBJ2-7
V: TRBV25-1
D: TRBD2
DNA: TGTGCCAGCAGCTTAGCGGGAGGGCACGAGCAGTACTTC
CDR3: CASSLAGGHEQYF

size: once
length: 18
J: TRBJ2-7
V: TRBV5-8
D: NA
DNA: TGTGCCAGCAGCTTGGAGGGACATGTCCCCTTTGACGGCTACGAGCAGTACTTC
CDR3: CASSLEGHVPFDGYEQYF

size: NA
length: 13
J: TRBJ1-2
V: TRBV5-3
D: TRBD1
DNA: TGTGCCAGCAGCTTGGACAGGGACGCTGGCTACACCTTC
CDR3: CASSLDRDAGYTF

size: NA
length: 16
J: TRBJ2-5
V: TRBV28
D: TRBD1
DNA: TGTGCCAGCAGTTTATTAGGGGGCCCGCTCCAAGAGACCCAGTACTTC
CDR3: CASSLLGGPLQETQYF

size: few
length: 14
J: TRBJ1-2
V: TRBV6-5
D: TRBD1
DNA: TGTGCCAGCAGTTACCTGGGGACAGGGGATGGCTACACCTTC
CDR3: CASSYLGTGDGYTF

size: NA
length: 15
J: TRBJ2-1
V: TRBV6-5
D: NA
DNA: TGTGCCAGCAGCCCGGGGGCAGGGGGGCTAAATGAGCAGTTCTTC
CDR3: CASSPGAGGLNEQFF